The clone carrying this TCR beta chain was detected only a few times. Its antigen is not identified. This record belongs to a study of T-cell memory formation after mild COVID-19. V gave up 5 bases and J gave up 4 bases, with 14 bases separating them. The germline V gene encodes CDR1 GTSNPN and CDR2 SVGIG (reference sequence). The CDR3 contains 14 residues. TCRdb redid the calling of the 5' RACE reads with MiXCR, one entry per CDR3 protein. The sample holds roughly 580,000 distinct CDR3 sequences, approximately 19% seen once. Study observations and caveats: The study detected some responding clones in pre-infection memory, suggesting cross-reactive memory joined. Clones from the second wave (peaking day 37) had unconfirmed SARS-CoV-2 specificity. Clones that shrank (day 15 to 85) were balanced CD4/CD8, whereas later expanders leaned CD4+.

The V gene is TRBV30, the J gene TRBJ2-2; D unresolved. The sequence derives from an adult woman who had mild COVID-19 (a few samples of this study predate the infection). Cell type and time point are not known. The sample consisted of PBMCs or a T cell subset sorted from them (not recorded which). This chain's CDR3 is CAWDPGPVTGELFF. The CDR3 DNA follows: TGTGCCTGGGACCCTGGACCGGTCACCGGGGAGCTGTTTTTT.